The 2 T cell receptor beta chains reported below all come from one sample, sequenced in a study of blood T cell repertoires in COVID-19. Data came from immunoSEQ multiplex PCR; TCRdb stores just in-frame clones and leaves some out. The sample contains roughly 12,000 clones, about 89% of which appear only once. The source material was peripheral blood. These receptors were collected from a woman aged 55-75 years with active COVID-19.

This clone was recorded only once. This chain uses TRBV3-1 (or the pseudogene TRBV3-2) with TRBJ2-5; 16 bases are shared with TRBD2. Looked up from germline, CDR1 is LGHDT and CDR2 is YNNKEL (reference sequence). Losses at the gene ends were 3 bases for V and 5 bases for J; bases not matched to a gene: 6. The CDR3 has 17 residues. Here the CDR3 reads CASSQGLAGGSAETQYF. DNA for the CDR3: TGTGCCAGCAGCCAGGGACTAGCGGGGGGGTCCGCGGAGACCCAGTACTTC.

This clone has only one observation. The chain combines TRBV18 with TRBJ2-5; the D gene is possibly TRBD2 (6 bases). Deletions cut 3 bases from V and 2 bases from J, with 7 bases between. CDR3 length equals 13 residues. CDR1 KGHSH and CDR2 LQKENI come from the germline V gene. The CDR3 coding sequence is TGTGCCAGCTCACCGGGAGGTCAAGAGACCCAGTACTTC. Its translation is CASSPGGQETQYF.